Listed below are T cell receptor beta chains from one sample, sequenced in a study of shared clonotypes between healthy human individuals. Repertoires were generated with immunoSEQ multiplex PCR, while TCRdb's copy carries only in-frame clones and drops some. The profile shows 2,500,000 or so clones, under 95% of them singletons. The sample was naive CD4+ T cells from PBMCs. These receptors originate from a young man in good health. Some clones in this sample may be carry-over from other donors' samples. Both conserved end residues are part of each CDR3. A D gene is named only where the DNA matches it firmly. Only some rows state a clone size, as once, few, many or a class for expanded clones.

. once TRBJ1-1 TRBV28 TGTGCCAGCAGTCCAACCCTGGGGCAGCAGAACACTGAAGCTTTCTTT CASSPTLGQQNTEAFF
. . TRBJ2-7 TRBV7-2 TGTGCCAGCAGCTTAGCCCCGCCCTACGAGCAGTACTTC CASSLAPPYEQYF
. . TRBJ1-2 TRBV25-1 TGTGCCAGCAGTGAAGTAGAAAACGGGCGCTACACCTTC CASSEVENGRYTF
TRBD1 . TRBJ1-5 TRBV5-6 TGTGCCAGCAGCTGGCAGGGGGTAAATCAGCCCCAGCATTTT CASSWQGVNQPQHF
TRBD1 . TRBJ2-1 TRBV27 TGTGCCAGCAGACATCCGGGACAGGGGGTACATGAGCAGTTCTTC CASRHPGQGVHEQFF
. . TRBJ1-5 TRBV5-1 TGCGCCAGCAGCTTGGGATCACAGGGCGGCAATCAGCCCCAGCATTTT CASSLGSQGGNQPQHF
TRBD1 once TRBJ1-1 TRBV18 TGTGCCAGCTCACTTTCTAGACAGGGAAACACTGAAGCTTTCTTT CASSLSRQGNTEAFF
. . TRBJ1-2 TRBV15 TGTGCCACCAGCAGAGATAGCTTAGCTTCTAACTATGGCTACACCTTC CATSRDSLASNYGYTF
. . TRBJ2-6 TRBV19 TGTGCCAGCCGGGCAGCCTCTGGGGCCAACGTCCTGACTTTC CASRAASGANVLTF
. . TRBJ1-4 TRBV4-1 TGCGCCAGCAGCCAAGATCAAAAGGGACCTGAAAAACTGTTTTTT CASSQDQKGPEKLFF
. . TRBJ2-3 TRBV28 TGTGCCAGCATAGCTCCGGGGACAGATACGCAGTATTTT CASIAPGTDTQYF
TRBD2 . TRBJ2-5 TRBV10-3 TGTGCCATCAGTGGAGGGACTAGCGGGAGAGAAGGGACCCAGTACTTC CAISGGTSGREGTQYF